The 22 T cell receptor beta chains listed next were all sequenced from one sample in a study of blood T cell repertoires in COVID-19. Sequencing was performed with immunoSEQ multiplex PCR; in TCRdb, only in-frame clones are kept and a portion is missing. This table holds around 140,000 clones, roughly 90% found once. Material for sequencing was peripheral blood. All receptors derive from a man in his 70s with active COVID-19.

The chain employs TRBV10-3 and TRBJ2-7, with 7 bases matching TRBD1. Germline lookup yields CDR1 ENHRY and CDR2 SYGVKD. The CDR3 spans 14 residues. Germline trimming cut 5 bases from V and 7 bases from J; bases unmatched to any gene: 11. The CDR3 sequence is CAISRTGDAKEQYF. The CDR3 region has the DNA TGTGCCATCAGTAGGACAGGCGATGCTAAGGAGCAGTACTTC.

The chain recombines TRBV28 with TRBJ2-3; 7 bases map to TRBD2. The CDR3 length is 15 residues. CDR1 is MDHEN and CDR2 is SYDVKM in the germline V gene. Unmatched junction bases numbered 8, after V lost 3 bases and J lost 5 bases. CDR3 in DNA: TGTGCCAGCAGTTTTGGCGCGGGGGAGGTAGATACGCAGTATTTT. It encodes CASSFGAGEVDTQYF.

In its sample, this clone was seen a few times. The V call is TRBV5-1, the J call TRBJ2-3, with 13 nucleotides matching TRBD2. Per germline, CDR1 SGHRS and CDR2 YFSETQ. The CDR3 loop spans 21 amino acids. The V and J ends lost 3 bases and 0 bases, in that order; junction bases with no gene match: 16. The CDR3 loop reads CASSSPPTSGRALGSTDTQYF. In DNA form, the CDR3 reads TGCGCCAGCAGCTCCCCTCCTACTAGCGGGAGGGCCTTGGGGAGCACAGATACGCAGTATTTT.

This clone has more than one count but fewer than ten. In nucleotides, the CDR3 is TGTGCCAGCAGCCAAGATCCTGGGCGGGGACCCAAGTACTTC. It translates to CASSQDPGRGPKYF. The chain combines TRBV3-1 (or the pseudogene TRBV3-2) with TRBJ2-7; D perhaps matches TRBD2 (6 bases). This CDR3 has 14 amino acids. CDR1 LGHDT and CDR2 YNNKEL come from the germline V gene (reference sequence). V was clipped by 0 bases and J by 11 bases, with 17 bases between them.

This chain uses TRBV28 with TRBJ1-1; a weak D match, TRBD1 (5 bases). The CDR3 covers 14 residues. Per the germline V gene, CDR1 is MDHEN and CDR2 is SYDVKM. V dropped 2 bases and J dropped 2 bases, with 9 bases sitting between them. Here the CDR3 reads CASSLVGGNTEAFF. The CDR3 bases are TGTGCCAGCAGTTTAGTGGGGGGTAACACTGAAGCTTTCTTT.

V usage is TRBV5-4 and J usage is TRBJ1-3, with D uncertain. CDR1 SGHNT and CDR2 YYREEE come from the germline V gene (reference sequence). This CDR3 is 16 amino acids long. V was clipped by 3 bases and J by 0 bases, with 13 bases between them. Here the CDR3 DNA reads TGTGCCAGCAGCTCCCAAGCGGCAGTCTCTGGAAACACCATATATTTT. Protein sequence: CASSSQAAVSGNTIYF.

The V and J genes are TRBV29-1 and TRBJ2-1; 12 bases map to TRBD2. V lost 5 bases and J lost 7; bases outside the gene matches: 6. This CDR3 comprises 14 residues. Germline lookup yields CDR1 SQVTM and CDR2 ANQGSEA. As DNA, the CDR3 is TGCAGCGTTCAACGACTAGCGGGAGATAATGAGCAGTTCTTC. It yields the protein CSVQRLAGDNEQFF.

The rearrangement uses TRBV28 and TRBJ1-5; 9 bases line up with TRBD1. CDR3 length: 14 residues. Germline trimming cut 6 bases from V and 2 bases from J; bases unmatched to any gene: 2. CDR1 is MDHEN and CDR2 is SYDVKM in the germline V gene. The DNA of the CDR3 is TGTGCCAGCAGACAGGGGGCTGGCAATCAGCCCCAGCATTTT. Encoded protein: CASRQGAGNQPQHF.

The chain has TRBV5-1 and TRBJ2-7; TRBD1 aligns across 8 bases. The CDR3 has 15 residues. Germline CDR1 reads SGHRS; CDR2 reads YFSETQ. Unmatched junction bases numbered 6, after V lost 4 bases and J lost 0 bases. The CDR3 DNA sequence: TGCGCCAGCAGCGCAGGGGGCTCGCCCTCCTACGAGCAGTACTTC. Amino acid sequence: CASSAGGSPSYEQYF.

V gene TRBV7-6 combines with J gene TRBJ1-1, with D tentatively TRBD1 (5 bases). Between the trimmed V and J ends, which lost 0 bases and 0 bases, there was a span of 8 bases. CDR3 length: 15 residues. Germline V lookup: CDR1 SGHVS, CDR2 FNYEAQ. Here the CDR3 reads CASSLAQGLNTEAFF. CDR3 nucleotide sequence: TGTGCCAGCAGCTTAGCTCAGGGCTTGAACACTGAAGCTTTCTTT.

The chain has TRBV9 and TRBJ2-1; 7 bases align to TRBD2. Germline-derived CDR1 and CDR2 are SGDLS and YYNGEE. V shed 2 bases and J 8 bases; nucleotides not matched to a gene: 10. The CDR3 runs to 15 residues. In DNA form, the CDR3 reads TGTGCCAGCAGCGTCCCCTGGGCGGGAGTCCATGAGCAGTTCTTC. It translates to CASSVPWAGVHEQFF.

Only one count was recorded for this clone. The J gene is TRBJ1-1, the V gene TRBV6-5; 7 nucleotides align to TRBD1. Germline CDR1 and CDR2: MNHEY and SVGAGI. Trimming took 8 bases from V and 6 from J; bases not matched to a gene: 3. The CDR3 has 11 residues. The CDR3 region is CASVQGSEAFF. DNA for the CDR3: TGTGCCAGCGTACAGGGGTCTGAAGCTTTCTTT.

This chain uses TRBV19 with TRBJ2-2; 7 bases map to TRBD1. The CDR3 spans 14 residues. With V trimmed by 7 bases and J by 6 bases, 8 bases remained unmatched. The germline gives CDR1 LNHDA, CDR2 SQIVND (reference sequence). The DNA of the CDR3 is TGTGCCAGTACCGCGAACAGGGGACCCGGGGAGCTGTTTTTT. Residues: CASTANRGPGELFF.

The V and J genes are TRBV24-1 and TRBJ2-5, with D tentatively TRBD1 (7 bases). The germline gives CDR1 KGHDR, CDR2 SFDVKD. CDR3 length: 16 residues. Trimming stripped 0 bases from V and 3 bases from J, with 13 bases between. The CDR3, as DNA: TGTGCCACCAGTGATTTGAAGGGCAGGGGGGAAGAGACCCAGTACTTC. This codes for CATSDLKGRGEETQYF.

The chain uses TRBV9 and TRBJ2-4, with TRBD1 identical over 11 bases. Losses at the gene ends were 4 bases for V and 8 bases for J; bases not matched to a gene: 8. CDR1 is SGDLS, CDR2 YYNGEE, per germline. There are 15 residues in the CDR3. CDR3 sequence reads: CASSTRTGGGDIQYF. As DNA, the CDR3 is TGTGCCAGCAGCACCAGGACAGGGGGCGGAGACATTCAGTACTTC.

This chain joins TRBV7-9 and TRBJ1-2; 8 positions match TRBD1. V was pared by 0 bases and J by 6 bases, with 3 bases of the junction left unmatched. Per the germline V gene, CDR1 is SEHNR and CDR2 is FQNEAQ (reference sequence). The CDR3 extends over 14 amino acids. CDR3 residues: CASSLAGQGDGYTF. CDR3 sequence (DNA): TGTGCCAGCAGCTTAGCTGGACAGGGCGATGGCTACACCTTC.

This clone was detected once. V and J are TRBV28 and TRBJ2-7; TRBD1 agrees at 11 bases. The ends lost 6 bases at V and 4 bases at J; junction bases unmatched: 5. Germline V CDR1 and CDR2: MDHEN, SYDVKM. CDR3 size: 14 residues. CDR3: CASRDRDRGYEQYF. In DNA form, the CDR3 reads TGTGCCAGCAGGGACCGGGACAGGGGGTACGAGCAGTACTTC.

This clone was recorded once. This sequence joins TRBV5-1 and TRBJ2-3, with 8 bases identical to TRBD2. CDR3 length: 15 residues. Germline V gene sequence: CDR1 SGHRS, CDR2 YFSETQ. Unmatched junction bases numbered 3, after V lost 1 base and J lost 2 bases. The CDR3 DNA is TGCGCCAGCAGCTTGCCGGGAGGGGACACAGATACGCAGTATTTT. Translating gives CASSLPGGDTDTQYF.

The table lists this clone with a count of one. The chain employs TRBV28 and TRBJ2-3; D is undetermined. This CDR3 comprises 11 residues. From germline, CDR1 is MDHEN and CDR2 SYDVKM. V shed 6 bases and J shed 3 bases, with 4 bases lying between them. In DNA, the CDR3 is TGTGCCAGCAGCCCTACAGATACGCAGTATTTT. It specifies CASSPTDTQYF.

CDR3 loop: CASSSGTGRYNEQFF. DNA for the CDR3: TGTGCCAGCAGCTCCGGGACAGGGAGATACAATGAGCAGTTCTTC. This chain links TRBV7-9 with TRBJ2-1; 9 bases fit TRBD1. This CDR3 has 15 residues. V lost 4 bases to trimming and J lost 4 bases; unmatched junction nucleotides: 5. From germline, CDR1 is SEHNR and CDR2 FQNEAQ (reference sequence).

This chain links TRBV7-2 with TRBJ2-5; no definite D call. This CDR3 region has 11 residues. Germline loops: CDR1 SGHTA, CDR2 FQGNSA. V lost 4 bases, J lost 3 bases, and 3 bases lay in between. The CDR3 is CASSSKETQYF. Written as DNA, the CDR3 is TGTGCCAGCAGCTCCAAAGAGACCCAGTACTTC.

V usage is TRBV6-1 and J usage is TRBJ1-5; 10 bases agree with TRBD1. CDR1 is MNHNS, CDR2 SASEGT, per germline. CDR3 length: 17 residues. The trim removed 2 bases at V and 6 bases at J, leaving 10 bases unmatched. CDR3: CASSENLRTGGIQPQHF. The CDR3 nucleotides are TGTGCCAGCAGTGAAAATCTCCGGACAGGGGGTATTCAGCCCCAGCATTTT.